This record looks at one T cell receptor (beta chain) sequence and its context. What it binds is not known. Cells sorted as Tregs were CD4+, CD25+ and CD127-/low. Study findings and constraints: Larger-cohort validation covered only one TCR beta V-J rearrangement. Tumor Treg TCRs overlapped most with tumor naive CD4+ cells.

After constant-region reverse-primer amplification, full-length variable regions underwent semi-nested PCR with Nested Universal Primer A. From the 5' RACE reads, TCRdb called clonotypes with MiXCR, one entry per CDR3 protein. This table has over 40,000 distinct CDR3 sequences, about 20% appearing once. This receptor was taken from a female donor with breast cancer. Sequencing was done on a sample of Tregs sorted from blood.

CDR3 sequence reads: CSVARTTKTDTQYF. CDR3 DNA sequence: TGCAGCGTTGCAAGGACTACGAAAACAGATACGCAGTATTTT. The V gene is TRBV29-1, the J gene TRBJ2-3, with D perhaps TRBD2 (6 bases). Per germline, CDR1 SQVTM and CDR2 ANQGSEA. The CDR3 has 14 amino acids. V lost 4 bases and J lost 3, with 14 bases in between.